These 29 T cell receptor beta chains share one sample of origin, sequenced in a study of T cell changes during pregnancy in multiple sclerosis. Clones were sequenced by immunoSEQ multiplex PCR, and TCRdb holds only the in-frame ones, with some missing. The table lists around 36,000 clones, around 90% of them singletons. The source material was peripheral blood, sampled before pregnancy. These receptors were collected from a female donor with multiple sclerosis, enrolled in a pregnancy study.

This sequence joins TRBV5-1 and TRBJ2-7, with D perhaps matching TRBD2 (6 bases). CDR1 is SGHRS, CDR2 YFSETQ, per germline. The CDR3 totals 17 residues. V shed 3 bases and J shed 2 bases, with 21 bases lying between them. The CDR3 is CASSSALLAGPAYEQYF. CDR3 DNA sequence: TGCGCCAGCAGCTCCGCGCTTTTGGCGGGGCCAGCCTACGAGCAGTACTTC.

The chain joins TRBV9 to TRBJ2-1; TRBD2 aligns across 9 bases. The CDR3 has 16 amino acids. The germline CDR1 and CDR2 sequences are SGDLS and YYNGEE. V was clipped by 4 bases and J by 0 bases; unmatched bases: 5. This chain's CDR3 is CASSHFSGSSYNEQFF. DNA of the CDR3: TGTGCCAGCAGCCACTTTAGCGGGAGCTCCTACAATGAGCAGTTCTTC.

The CDR3, as DNA: TGTGCCAGCAGCGTAGCTCACTCCGGGAGGGCCTCAGATACGCAGTATTTT. The encoded protein is CASSVAHSGRASDTQYF. This chain links TRBV9 with TRBJ2-3; 8 bases align to TRBD2. Trimming took 0 bases from V and 4 from J; bases not matched to a gene: 10. Germline V gene lookup returns CDR1 SGDLS and CDR2 YYNGEE. The length of the CDR3 is 17 residues.

This chain connects TRBV5-1 to TRBJ2-1; unclear D gene. Germline V gene sequence: CDR1 SGHRS, CDR2 YFSETQ. The CDR3 is made up of 14 amino acids. The ends were cut back, 4 bases at V and 8 bases at J, with 16 bases in the middle. The DNA for the CDR3 is TGCGCCAGCAGCACCTCCGGTGAGAGCTATGAGCAGTTCTTC. Translated, it gives CASSTSGESYEQFF.

V and J are TRBV25-1 and TRBJ1-2; D unresolved. Germline CDR1 and CDR2: MGHDK and SYGVNS. V lost 5 bases, J lost 5 bases, and 9 bases lay in between. CDR3 size: 12 residues. In DNA, the CDR3 is TGTGCCAGCAGTTCCGACTATTATGGCTACACCTTC. As protein: CASSSDYYGYTF.

The chain recombines TRBV15 with TRBJ1-4; 12 bases match TRBD1. Per the germline V gene, CDR1 is LNHNV and CDR2 is YYDKDF (reference sequence). Germline trimming cut 5 bases from V and 8 bases from J; bases unmatched to any gene: 9. This CDR3 is 16 amino acids long. CDR3 region: CATSRGQGARSEKLFF. The CDR3 region has the DNA TGTGCCACCAGCCGGGGACAGGGGGCTCGTTCGGAAAAACTGTTTTTT.

The chain employs TRBV20-1 and TRBJ1-2; no definite D call. V lost 3 bases and J lost 7, with 9 bases in between. CDR1 is DFQATT and CDR2 is SNEGSKA in the germline V gene (reference sequence). CDR3 length equals 11 residues. The CDR3: CSARIGGGYTF. For the CDR3, the DNA is TGCAGTGCTAGGATAGGAGGTGGCTACACCTTC.

This chain uses TRBV11-2 with TRBJ2-1, with 7 nucleotides matching TRBD2. This CDR3 is 15 amino acids long. From germline, CDR1 is SGHAT and CDR2 FQNNGV. V was clipped by 1 base and J by 9 bases; unmatched bases: 9. CDR3 loop: CASSLVFWGGFEQFF. Here the CDR3 DNA reads TGTGCCAGCAGCTTAGTGTTTTGGGGGGGGTTTGAGCAGTTCTTC.

Here the CDR3 reads CASSDAGGGDTQYF. The CDR3 region has the DNA TGTGCCAGCAGTGATGCGGGAGGGGGAGATACGCAGTATTTT. This chain joins TRBV6-4 and TRBJ2-3; TRBD2 aligns across 9 bases. J was trimmed by 5 bases and V by 3 bases; bases with no gene match: 3. Germline CDR1 MRHNA, CDR2 SNTAGT. The CDR3 spans 14 residues.

This chain joins TRBV19 and TRBJ1-5, with TRBD1 identical over 8 bases. Trimming cost V 4 bases and J 7 bases; bases outside gene matches: 12. This CDR3 is built from 16 residues. Germline-derived CDR1 and CDR2 are LNHDA and SQIVND (reference sequence). CDR3: CASSTQGDPAGQPQHF. CDR3 nucleotides: TGTGCCAGTAGTACACAGGGGGATCCAGCGGGGCAGCCCCAGCATTTT.

The chain uses TRBV9 and TRBJ1-5; D unclear. Germline V CDR1 and CDR2: SGDLS, YYNGEE. The germline V and J ends were trimmed by 3 bases and 7 bases, with 8 bases remaining between them. The CDR3 consists of 12 residues. The CDR3 loop reads CASSAPGQPQHF. CDR3 coding DNA: TGTGCCAGCAGCGCCCCGGGACAGCCCCAGCATTTT. The entire variable domain, with the rest obtained from reference TRBV9 and TRBJ1-5, is as follows: DSGVTQTPKHLITATGQRVTLRCSPRSGDLSVYWYQQSLDQGLQFLIQYYNGEERAKGNILERFSAQQFPDLHSELNLSSLELGDSALYFCASSAPGQPQHFGDGTRLSIL.

In regard to this clone: At one of its ends the junction is not consistent with the germline gene, which may arise from a read error. This rearrangement joins TRBV13 to TRBJ2-2, with 10 bases fitting TRBD2. Looked up from germline, CDR1 is PRHDT and CDR2 is FYEKMQ (reference sequence). The CDR3 has 17 amino acids. DNA of the CDR3: TGTGCCAGCAGCTTTGCTAGCGGGAGACAGAACACCGGGGAGCCGTTTTTT. Translating it yields CASSFASGRQNTGEPFF.

This sequence joins TRBV4-3 and TRBJ1-2; D not certain. V gave up 1 base and J gave up 8 bases, with 14 bases separating them. The CDR3 runs 14 residues. Germline V CDR1 and CDR2: LGHNA, YSLEER. CDR3 DNA: TGCGCCAGCAGCCAAGCACTCTCGCTTCACGGCTACACCTTC. Translation: CASSQALSLHGYTF.

The chain employs TRBV4-2 and TRBJ1-2, with 8 positions matching TRBD1. Germline V gene sequence: CDR1 LGHNA, CDR2 YNFKEQ. Germline trimming cut 7 bases from V and 4 bases from J; bases unmatched to any gene: 11. The CDR3 covers 15 residues. The CDR3 DNA is TGTGCCAGCACCTACAGGGGGAGGGGGTCCTATGGCTACACCTTC. Encoded protein: CASTYRGRGSYGYTF.

Concerning this clone itself: Its ends do not fully match the called genes, so a read error is possible. The chain combines TRBV6-5 with TRBJ2-3; TRBD1 is a possible D gene (5 bases). The CDR3 covers 14 residues. Germline V gene data show CDR1 as MNHEY and CDR2 as SVGAGI. This CDR3 reads CASSDRSATVTQYF. The CDR3 bases are TGTGCCAGCAGCGACAGATCGGCCACAGTTACGCAGTATTTT.

Here the CDR3 DNA reads TGTGCCAGCAGCTTCTCCAGCGGCGGGCAGCCCCAGCATTTT. Encoded protein: CASSFSSGGQPQHF. The chain links TRBV13 to TRBJ1-5; D ambiguous. The CDR3 has 14 residues. V was cut by 3 bases and J by 7 bases, with 13 bases left in between. The germline V gene encodes CDR1 PRHDT and CDR2 FYEKMQ (reference sequence).

The rearrangement joins TRBV7-9 to TRBJ2-4, with TRBD1 identical over 9 bases. J was trimmed by 9 bases and V by 4 bases; bases with no gene match: 13. Germline V gene lookup returns CDR1 SEHNR and CDR2 FQNEAQ (reference sequence). The CDR3 spans 16 residues. CDR3 sequence (DNA): TGTGCCAGCAGCTCCTTCCGGACAGGGGATGATAGCATTCAGTACTTC. It specifies CASSSFRTGDDSIQYF.

This chain joins TRBV11-2 and TRBJ2-3; D might be TRBD2 (8 bases). Germline CDR1 and CDR2: SGHAT and FQNNGV. The CDR3 consists of 15 residues. Trimming left V 8 bases short and J 2 bases short, with 17 bases between. Here the CDR3 DNA reads TGTGCCAGCTCAGGGGGAGCGGGAGCCACAGATACGCAGTATTTT. It encodes CASSGGAGATDTQYF.

The V and J genes are TRBV5-1 and TRBJ2-7; 14 positions agree with TRBD2. With 0 bases clipped from V and 3 bases from J, the junction kept 17 bases outside the gene matches. The CDR3 spans 21 residues. Germline assignment: CDR1 SGHRS and CDR2 YFSETQ. In DNA, the CDR3 is TGCGCCAGCAGCTTGGCCAACAGACGGACTAGCGGGAGGCTTTCCAACTACGAGCAGTACTTC. Residues: CASSLANRRTSGRLSNYEQYF.

V is TRBV4-1 and J is TRBJ2-3; 12 bases align to TRBD2. V lost 6 bases and J lost 2; bases outside the gene matches: 9. The germline V gene has CDR1 MGHRA and CDR2 YSYEKL. The CDR3 consists of 17 residues. CDR3 protein: CASRPSPSGRATDTQYF. CDR3 DNA: TGCGCCAGCAGACCGAGCCCTAGCGGGAGGGCCACAGATACGCAGTATTTT.

The chain carries TRBV7-5 and TRBJ2-7; TRBD2 is the table's D call and was not checked against the DNA. TRBV7-5 is a pseudogene. The CDR3 totals 10 residues. Here the CDR3 reads CARSPDEQYF. CDR3 DNA sequence: TGTGCCAGGTCCCCCGACGAGCAGTACTTC.

The rearrangement uses TRBV7-2 and TRBJ2-5; unclear D gene. The CDR3 is 11 amino acids. Trimming pared 5 bases from V and 5 bases from J, leaving 6 bases between. Germline V gene lookup returns CDR1 SGHTA and CDR2 FQGNSA. The CDR3 reads CASSPSETQYF. The CDR3 DNA is TGTGCCAGCAGCCCGAGCGAGACCCAGTACTTC. The entire variable domain, with the rest obtained from reference TRBV7-2 and TRBJ2-5, is as follows: GAGVSQSPSNKVTEKGKDVELRCDPISGHTALYWYRQSLGQGLEFLIYFQGNSAPDKSGLPSDRFSAERTGGSVSTLTIQRTQQEDSAVYLCASSPSETQYFGPGTRLLVL.

This clone was seen just once. The chain combines TRBV9 with TRBJ1-2; D uncertain. Per germline, CDR1 SGDLS and CDR2 YYNGEE. The CDR3 has 15 residues. V was clipped by 0 bases and J by 0 bases, with 9 bases between them. This CDR3 is CASSVDPEPNYGYTF. DNA for the CDR3: TGTGCCAGCAGCGTAGACCCGGAGCCTAACTATGGCTACACCTTC. The complete variable domain, with remaining parts taken from reference TRBV9 and TRBJ1-2, reads DSGVTQTPKHLITATGQRVTLRCSPRSGDLSVYWYQQSLDQGLQFLIQYYNGEERAKGNILERFSAQQFPDLHSELNLSSLELGDSALYFCASSVDPEPNYGYTFGSGTRLTVV.

The chain recombines TRBV18 with TRBJ2-7; 11 nucleotides agree with TRBD2. The J segment lost 3 bases and the V segment lost 4 bases, leaving 5 bases of the junction unmatched. CDR3 length: 15 residues. Germline V CDR1 and CDR2: KGHSH, LQKENI. CDR3 in DNA: TGTGCCAGCTCACTCACTAGCGGGAGCATCTACGAGCAGTACTTC. The encoded protein is CASSLTSGSIYEQYF.

This rearrangement joins TRBV4-2 to TRBJ1-2; D is unresolved. Per the germline V gene, CDR1 is LGHNA and CDR2 is YNFKEQ. V was clipped by 0 bases and J by 6 bases, with 17 bases between them. This CDR3 has 16 residues. The CDR3 DNA follows: TGTGCCAGCAGCCAAGATCCGGGAGAAATTTTTAATGGCTACACCTTC. Amino acid sequence: CASSQDPGEIFNGYTF.

This clone was recorded a few times. This chain links TRBV11-2 with TRBJ2-1; 7 positions agree with TRBD1. This CDR3 is 16 amino acids long. With 3 bases clipped from V and 3 bases from J, the junction kept 8 bases outside the gene matches. CDR1 SGHAT and CDR2 FQNNGV come from the germline V gene. The CDR3 loop is CASSLTGTVDYNEQFF. The CDR3 DNA reads TGTGCCAGCAGCTTGACAGGGACGGTCGACTACAATGAGCAGTTCTTC.

The gene calls are TRBV6-6 and TRBJ1-1, with D unresolved. Trimming stripped 6 bases from V and 1 base from J, with 9 bases between. This CDR3 contains 13 residues. The germline CDR1 and CDR2 sequences are MNHNY and SVGAGI (reference sequence). In DNA, the CDR3 is TGTGCCAGCAGCGCTAGTTCGAACACTGAAGCTTTCTTT. This encodes CASSASSNTEAFF.

This rearrangement joins TRBV18 to TRBJ2-2, with 12 nucleotides matching TRBD1. The CDR3 loop spans 16 amino acids. The germline V gene has CDR1 KGHSH and CDR2 LQKENI. J was trimmed by 4 bases and V by 4 bases; bases with no gene match: 4. The CDR3 loop reads CASSRLGQGATGELFF. The CDR3 coding sequence is TGTGCCAGCTCACGACTGGGACAGGGGGCCACCGGGGAGCTGTTTTTT.

The table lists this clone with a few counts. This chain joins TRBV6-5 and TRBJ1-5, with 10 bases identical to TRBD1. The germline V gene encodes CDR1 MNHEY and CDR2 SVGAGI. V lost 2 bases and J lost 5; bases outside the gene matches: 0. There are 14 residues in the CDR3. The CDR3 here is CASSYGQGDQPQHF. The CDR3 DNA follows: TGTGCCAGCAGTTACGGACAGGGGGATCAGCCCCAGCATTTT.